Here is one TCR beta chain with its context. This specimen comes from a study of CD8 T cells in Susac syndrome. RNA totalling 0.5 to 1 ug underwent reverse transcription with random hexamers. TCRdb re-derived calls from the immunoSEQ multiplex PCR reads in MiXCR, one entry per CDR3 protein. This sample yields about 120,000 distinct CDR3 sequences, of which roughly 92% are seen a single time; approximately 0.12% belongs to the top ten. The CDR3 covers 16 residues. Germline loops: CDR1 SGHNT, CDR2 YYREEE (reference sequence). V lost 3 bases, J lost 1 base, and 3 bases stayed unmatched. This sequence originates from a human donor in good health. Sequencing was done on a sample of CD8+ T cells from PBMCs. This rearrangement joins TRBV5-4 to TRBJ2-2; 10 nucleotides match TRBD2. Here the CDR3 DNA reads TGTGCCAGCAGCTCCAGCGGGGGGGGGAACACCGGGGAGCTGTTTTTT. The encoded protein is CASSSSGGGNTGELFF.